One and the same sample provided the 11 T cell receptor beta chains below, sequenced in a study of read filtering for tumor transcriptome and immune sequencing. The library was built from around 380 ng RNA with molecular barcoded adaptors for alpha/delta and beta/gamma chains. TCRdb re-analysed the reads in MiXCR, keeping a single row per CDR3 protein. The profile shows about 24,000 distinct CDR3 sequences, 20% to 25% of them singletons. The material sequenced was a population of CD138-negative cells sorted from bone marrow. These receptors originate from a donor at least 40 years old with multiple myeloma.

The J gene is TRBJ1-1, the V gene TRBV3-1, with D tentatively TRBD1 (5 bases). The V gene lost 2 bases and the J gene lost 4 bases, with 11 bases spanning the gap. Germline CDR1 and CDR2: LGHDT and YNNKEL (reference sequence). The CDR3 is 14 amino acids. CDR3 loop: CASSQRTTPTEAFF. The CDR3 coding sequence is TGTGCCAGCAGCCAACGGACAACCCCCACTGAAGCTTTCTTT.

This clonotype showed up many times. V is TRBV5-1 and J is TRBJ2-1, with 8 bases aligning to TRBD1. The CDR3 contains 14 residues. V was clipped by 3 bases and J by 7 bases; unmatched bases: 6. Germline V gene data show CDR1 as SGHRS and CDR2 as YFSETQ. The CDR3 region is CASSSDRGWNEQFF. The CDR3, as DNA: TGCGCCAGCAGCTCCGACAGGGGATGGAATGAGCAGTTCTTC.

In its sample, this clonotype ranks as medium-sized. As DNA, the CDR3 is TGTGCCAGCAGTTTCAGATTGGAGACCCAGGGTTCACCCCTCCACTTT. Translated, it gives CASSFRLETQGSPLHF. The chain recombines TRBV27 with TRBJ1-6, with D possibly being TRBD1 (5 bases). CDR1 MNHEY and CDR2 SMNVEV come from the germline V gene (reference sequence). The CDR3 is 16 residues long. V dropped 3 bases and J dropped 9 bases, with 18 bases sitting between them.

Ten or more counts support this clonotype. V gene TRBV5-1 combines with J gene TRBJ1-6; tentatively, D is TRBD1 (5 bases). Germline V gives CDR1 SGHRS, CDR2 YFSETQ. V shed 0 bases and J shed 4 bases, with 5 bases lying between them. This CDR3 has 14 amino acids. The CDR3 DNA follows: TGCGCCAGCAGCTTGGGACAGTATAATTCACCCCTCCACTTT. Translated, it gives CASSLGQYNSPLHF.

In its sample, this clonotype was seen many times. The V gene is TRBV2, the J gene TRBJ2-3, with 11 bases that match TRBD1. V lost 6 bases to trimming and J lost 0 bases; unmatched junction nucleotides: 5. Germline CDR1 and CDR2: SNHLY and FYNNEI. This CDR3 comprises 16 residues. CDR3: CASSPRTGGSTDTQYF. The CDR3 DNA reads TGTGCCAGCAGCCCCAGGACAGGGGGCAGCACAGATACGCAGTATTTT.

This clonotype was picked up a small number of times. The chain has TRBV6-2 or TRBV6-3 and TRBJ1-2; no reliable D call. The CDR3 is 14 amino acids. V was pared by 0 bases and J by 6 bases, with 11 bases between. The V gene's germline CDR1 is MNHEY and CDR2 SVGEGT. For the CDR3, the DNA is TGTGCCAGCAGTTACTCGGTTAGGGATGATGGCTACACCTTC. Translating it yields CASSYSVRDDGYTF.

There are many counts of this clonotype. This chain links TRBV4-1 with TRBJ2-2; 10 bases are a match to TRBD2. V lost 0 bases, J lost 3 bases, and 1 base stayed unmatched. CDR3 size: 16 residues. Germline CDR1 is MGHRA and CDR2 is YSYEKL. The CDR3 DNA sequence: TGCGCCAGCAGCCAAGAACTAGCGGGGCACACCGGGGAGCTGTTTTTT. It is translated as CASSQELAGHTGELFF.

This clonotype was picked up many times. The chain recombines TRBV5-1 with TRBJ1-4; D unclear. The germline V and J ends were trimmed by 2 bases and 3 bases, with 8 bases remaining between them. In germline, CDR1 is SGHRS, CDR2 YFSETQ. The CDR3 is made up of 14 amino acids. CDR3 protein: CASSFHGSNEKLFF. CDR3 coding DNA: TGCGCCAGCAGCTTCCACGGATCTAATGAAAAACTGTTTTTT. Full variable domain (missing parts from reference TRBV5-1 and TRBJ1-4): KAGVTQTPRYLIKTRGQQVTLSCSPISGHRSVSWYQQTPGQGLQFLFEYFSETQRNKGNFPGRFSGRQFSNSRSEMNVSTLELGDSALYLCASSFHGSNEKLFFGSGTQLSVL.

The J gene is TRBJ2-5, the V gene TRBV4-1; 11 nucleotides align to TRBD1. The CDR3 totals 15 residues. CDR1 and CDR2 (germline): MGHRA, YSYEKL. V dropped 5 bases and J dropped 5; count of bases not matched to a gene: 7. The CDR3 spells CASSMGQGVLETQYF. The CDR3 DNA is TGCGCCAGCAGCATGGGACAGGGGGTTTTGGAGACCCAGTACTTC.

This clonotype was detected a few times. The CDR3 nucleotides read TGTGCCAGCAGCTTAGCCCCTAACAATGAGCAGTTCTTC. Its protein product is CASSLAPNNEQFF. This sequence joins TRBV7-6 and TRBJ2-1; D ambiguous. With 0 bases removed from V and 5 bases from J, the gap between germline ends came to 5 bases. This CDR3 is built from 13 residues. Germline-derived CDR1 and CDR2 are SGHVS and FNYEAQ. Looking up the rest from reference TRBV7-6 and TRBJ2-1 gives the full variable domain: GAGVSQSPRYKVTKRGQDVALRCDPISGHVSLYWYRQALGQGPEFLTYFNYEAQQDKSGLPNDRFSAERPEGSISTLTIQRTEQRDSAMYRCASSLAPNNEQFFGPGTRLTVL.

This clonotype was seen many times. The chain uses TRBV20-1 and TRBJ2-7, with D perhaps being TRBD1 or TRBD2 (5 bases each). Germline CDR1 DFQATT, CDR2 SNEGSKA (reference sequence). The CDR3 is 13 residues long. Trimming took off 3 bases at V and 3 bases at J, with 12 bases between the two ends. As DNA, the CDR3 is TGCAGTGCTAGTGGGGACGACTACTACGAGCAGTACTTC. Its translation: CSASGDDYYEQYF.